This record looks at one TCR beta chain sequence and its context. CDR3 size: 14 residues. Trimming cost V 2 bases and J 1 base, with 9 bases left between them. CDR1 and CDR2 (germline): SGHTA, FQGNSA. This record belongs to a study of cytomegalovirus exposure and HLA in healthy donors. Study-level information: Among the 350 to 500 donors who were genotyped, approximately 84% fell in the genetic ancestry cluster that is associated with self-reported Caucasian donors.

A multiplex PCR was run with 60 Vbeta primers and 13 Jbeta primers. Repertoires were generated with immunoSEQ multiplex PCR, while TCRdb's copy carries only in-frame clones and drops some. The data contain 75,000 to 100,000 clones, over 60% of them singletons. The chain recombines TRBV7-2 with TRBJ2-7; perhaps TRBD1 as D (7 bases). This receptor was identified in a man aged 60 to 75 in good health and CMV-seropositive. Material for sequencing was PBMCs. The CDR3 DNA follows: TGTGCCAGCAGCTTACAGGGGGGTTCCTACGAGCAGTACTTC. This gives the protein CASSLQGGSYEQYF.